The rows below give T cell receptor beta chains drawn from one sample of a study of blood T cell repertoires in COVID-19. Measured with immunoSEQ multiplex PCR; TCRdb has only the in-frame clones, and not every one. The top ten hold around 9.5% of the sample, which has 150,000 to 200,000 clones, around 90% seen once. Sequenced input: PBMCs or T cells enriched from blood (not recorded which). These receptors were collected from a woman aged 18-29 years who had recovered from COVID-19. Both conserved end residues are part of each CDR3. A D gene is named only where the DNA matches it firmly. Only some rows state a clone size, as once, few, many or a class for expanded clones.

clone_size: -; d_call: -; j_call: TRBJ1-6; v_call: TRBV6-5; cdr3_aa: CASSYGASNSPLHF; cdr3_nt: TGTGCCAGCAGTTACGGGGCTTCGAATTCACCCCTCCACTTT
clone_size: -; d_call: -; j_call: TRBJ1-5; v_call: TRBV19; cdr3_aa: CASSTTNTENQPQHF; cdr3_nt: TGTGCCAGTAGTACCACCAACACAGAGAATCAGCCCCAGCATTTT
clone_size: -; d_call: -; j_call: TRBJ1-1; v_call: TRBV10-3; cdr3_aa: CAISESWGQGRTEAFF; cdr3_nt: TGTGCCATCAGTGAGTCGTGGGGCCAGGGAAGGACTGAAGCTTTCTTT
clone_size: -; d_call: -; j_call: TRBJ1-5; v_call: TRBV2; cdr3_aa: CASSILTSQPQHF; cdr3_nt: TGTGCCAGCAGTATTTTGACAAGCCAGCCCCAGCATTTT
clone_size: -; d_call: -; j_call: TRBJ1-4; v_call: TRBV6-4; cdr3_aa: CASSPPRGVCEKLFF; cdr3_nt: TGTGCCAGCAGCCCTCCCCGGGGGGTGTGTGAAAAACTGTTTTTT
clone_size: -; d_call: -; j_call: TRBJ1-2; v_call: TRBV12-3/TRBV12-4; cdr3_aa: CASSALTGHGYTF; cdr3_nt: TGTGCCAGCAGTGCCCTGACAGGTCACGGCTACACCTTC
clone_size: -; d_call: TRBD2; j_call: TRBJ2-7; v_call: TRBV10-1; cdr3_aa: CASSDRGESEQYF; cdr3_nt: TGCGCCAGCAGTGACCGGGGGGAGAGCGAGCAGTACTTC
clone_size: -; d_call: TRBD2; j_call: TRBJ2-3; v_call: TRBV5-4; cdr3_aa: CASSLIGTSLDTQYF; cdr3_nt: TGTGCCAGCAGCTTGATCGGGACTAGTTTGGATACGCAGTATTTT
clone_size: -; d_call: TRBD1; j_call: TRBJ1-4; v_call: TRBV9; cdr3_aa: CASSVDLGQGFEKLFF; cdr3_nt: TGTGCCAGCAGCGTAGATCTCGGACAGGGGTTTGAAAAACTGTTTTTT
clone_size: -; d_call: -; j_call: TRBJ1-1; v_call: TRBV30; cdr3_aa: CAWSDGRNTEAFF; cdr3_nt: TGTGCCTGGAGTGACGGTAGGAACACTGAAGCTTTCTTT
clone_size: -; d_call: TRBD1; j_call: TRBJ1-1; v_call: TRBV19; cdr3_aa: CASSIPGGWTEAFF; cdr3_nt: TGTGCCAGTAGTATCCCAGGGGGCTGGACTGAAGCTTTCTTT
clone_size: -; d_call: TRBD1; j_call: TRBJ2-2; v_call: TRBV5-1; cdr3_aa: CASSLEGQGISTGELFF; cdr3_nt: TGCGCCAGCAGCTTGGAAGGACAGGGGATATCGACCGGGGAGCTGTTTTTT
clone_size: -; d_call: -; j_call: TRBJ1-1; v_call: TRBV30; cdr3_aa: CAWSVLAPGLVAEAFF; cdr3_nt: TGTGCCTGGAGTGTACTTGCCCCCGGACTTGTGGCTGAAGCTTTCTTT
clone_size: once; d_call: -; j_call: TRBJ1-1; v_call: TRBV7-2; cdr3_aa: CASREGVNTEAFF; cdr3_nt: TGTGCCAGTCGAGAGGGGGTGAACACTGAAGCTTTCTTT
clone_size: few; d_call: TRBD1; j_call: TRBJ1-5; v_call: TRBV28; cdr3_aa: CASSKQGARNQPQHF; cdr3_nt: TGTGCCAGCAGCAAACAGGGGGCGCGGAACCAGCCCCAGCATTTT
clone_size: -; d_call: -; j_call: TRBJ1-3; v_call: TRBV7-2; cdr3_aa: CASSLTGGSGNTIYF; cdr3_nt: TGTGCCAGCAGCTTAACCGGGGGGAGTGGAAACACCATATATTTT
clone_size: -; d_call: -; j_call: TRBJ2-3; v_call: TRBV10-3; cdr3_aa: CAISESIPRGTQYF; cdr3_nt: TGTGCCATCAGTGAGTCAATCCCACGGGGTACGCAGTATTTT
clone_size: -; d_call: TRBD1; j_call: TRBJ2-7; v_call: TRBV23-1; cdr3_aa: CASSPDRGKGEQYF; cdr3_nt: TGCGCCAGCAGTCCAGACAGGGGGAAAGGGGAGCAGTACTTC
clone_size: -; d_call: TRBD1; j_call: TRBJ2-5; v_call: TRBV2; cdr3_aa: CASSRDRVGETQYF; cdr3_nt: TGTGCCAGCAGTCGTGACAGGGTGGGCGAGACCCAGTACTTC
clone_size: -; d_call: TRBD1; j_call: TRBJ2-7; v_call: TRBV30; cdr3_aa: CAWSIGGSYEQYF; cdr3_nt: TGTGCCTGGAGTATAGGGGGCAGCTACGAGCAGTACTTC
clone_size: -; d_call: -; j_call: TRBJ2-7; v_call: TRBV27; cdr3_aa: CASSRGQGEFYEQYF; cdr3_nt: TGTGCCAGCAGCAGGGGTCAGGGAGAGTTCTACGAGCAGTACTTC
clone_size: -; d_call: TRBD2; j_call: TRBJ2-1; v_call: TRBV14; cdr3_aa: CASNPAGGDYYNEQFF; cdr3_nt: TGTGCCAGCAACCCCGCGGGCGGGGACTACTACAATGAGCAGTTCTTC
clone_size: -; d_call: -; j_call: TRBJ1-5; v_call: TRBV6-5; cdr3_aa: CASSTPAGPQHF; cdr3_nt: TGTGCCAGCAGTACCCCCGCGGGTCCCCAGCATTTT
clone_size: -; d_call: TRBD1; j_call: TRBJ2-7; v_call: TRBV13; cdr3_aa: CASRSTGSYEQYF; cdr3_nt: TGTGCCAGCAGGTCGACAGGGTCCTACGAGCAGTACTTC
clone_size: -; d_call: -; j_call: TRBJ1-1; v_call: TRBV6-5; cdr3_aa: CASTLNRVTEAFF; cdr3_nt: TGTGCCAGCACCCTCAACAGGGTAACTGAAGCTTTCTTT
clone_size: -; d_call: -; j_call: TRBJ2-2; v_call: TRBV12-3/TRBV12-4; cdr3_aa: CASSLPGGLFF; cdr3_nt: TGTGCCAGCAGTTTACCCGGGGGGCTGTTTTTT
clone_size: once; d_call: TRBD2; j_call: TRBJ2-3; v_call: TRBV7-6; cdr3_aa: CASSSPPAGGSRDTQYF; cdr3_nt: TGTGCCAGCAGCTCACCCCCAGCGGGGGGTTCCAGGGATACGCAGTATTTT
clone_size: -; d_call: TRBD2; j_call: TRBJ2-3; v_call: TRBV30; cdr3_aa: CAWSRGGTDTQYF; cdr3_nt: TGTGCCTGGAGTCGGGGGGGCACAGATACGCAGTATTTT
clone_size: -; d_call: -; j_call: TRBJ1-1; v_call: TRBV6-5; cdr3_aa: CATRDTLNTEAFF; cdr3_nt: TGTGCCACTCGGGACACCCTAAACACTGAAGCTTTCTTT
clone_size: -; d_call: -; j_call: TRBJ2-7; v_call: TRBV5-1; cdr3_aa: CASSLSGPHFGDEQYF; cdr3_nt: TGCGCCAGCAGCTTGTCAGGGCCACACTTCGGAGACGAGCAGTACTTC
clone_size: -; d_call: -; j_call: TRBJ1-5; v_call: TRBV28; cdr3_aa: CASSLSSLFNQPQHF; cdr3_nt: TGTGCCAGCAGTTTGTCCAGTCTCTTCAATCAGCCCCAGCATTTT
clone_size: once; d_call: TRBD2; j_call: TRBJ2-5; v_call: TRBV18; cdr3_aa: CASSSTSGLQETQYF; cdr3_nt: TGTGCCAGCTCCTCGACTAGCGGGCTCCAAGAGACCCAGTACTTC
clone_size: -; d_call: TRBD1; j_call: TRBJ2-7; v_call: TRBV4-1; cdr3_aa: CASSQRDSPPSEQYF; cdr3_nt: TGCGCCAGCAGCCAACGGGACAGTCCTCCCTCGGAGCAGTACTTC
clone_size: -; d_call: TRBD1; j_call: TRBJ2-5; v_call: TRBV5-1; cdr3_aa: CASRTGKETQYF; cdr3_nt: TGCGCCAGCAGGACAGGGAAAGAGACCCAGTACTTC
clone_size: -; d_call: -; j_call: TRBJ2-3; v_call: TRBV9; cdr3_aa: CASSVGGVSTDTQYF; cdr3_nt: TGTGCCAGCAGCGTAGGCGGGGTTAGCACAGATACGCAGTATTTT
clone_size: -; d_call: -; j_call: TRBJ1-1; v_call: TRBV29-1; cdr3_aa: CSVEDRDTEAFF; cdr3_nt: TGCAGCGTTGAGGACAGAGACACTGAAGCTTTCTTT
clone_size: few; d_call: -; j_call: TRBJ2-7; v_call: TRBV5-5; cdr3_aa: CASSRTTGYEQYF; cdr3_nt: TGTGCCAGCAGCCGAACGACAGGCTACGAGCAGTACTTC
clone_size: -; d_call: -; j_call: TRBJ1-6; v_call: TRBV7-9; cdr3_aa: CASSLARQGTLHF; cdr3_nt: TGTGCCAGCAGCTTAGCGCGGCAGGGGACCCTCCACTTT
clone_size: -; d_call: TRBD2; j_call: TRBJ2-2; v_call: TRBV19; cdr3_aa: CASSGRGLAGKNTGELFF; cdr3_nt: TGTGCCAGTAGTGGGCGCGGGCTAGCGGGAAAAAACACCGGGGAGCTGTTTTTT
clone_size: once; d_call: TRBD1; j_call: TRBJ1-2; v_call: TRBV5-1; cdr3_aa: CASSHGTGFSNYGYTF; cdr3_nt: TGCGCCAGCAGCCACGGGACAGGGTTCTCTAACTATGGCTACACCTTC
clone_size: few; d_call: TRBD2; j_call: TRBJ2-3; v_call: TRBV30; cdr3_aa: CARGGANTDTQYF; cdr3_nt: TGTGCCCGGGGGGGGGCGAACACAGATACGCAGTATTTT
clone_size: -; d_call: TRBD1; j_call: TRBJ1-4; v_call: TRBV19; cdr3_aa: CASSTTGTAFGKLFF; cdr3_nt: TGTGCCAGTAGTACCACCGGGACAGCGTTCGGAAAACTGTTTTTT
clone_size: -; d_call: -; j_call: TRBJ2-7; v_call: TRBV30; cdr3_aa: CAWSGRGQHTGVEQYF; cdr3_nt: TGTGCCTGGAGCGGGAGAGGGCAACATACAGGGGTCGAGCAGTACTTC
clone_size: -; d_call: TRBD1; j_call: TRBJ1-2; v_call: TRBV7-3; cdr3_aa: CASSLTGTGGGYGYTF; cdr3_nt: TGTGCCAGCAGCTTAACGGGGACAGGGGGCGGGTATGGCTACACCTTC
clone_size: -; d_call: TRBD2; j_call: TRBJ2-3; v_call: TRBV10-3; cdr3_aa: CAISESGGVDTQYF; cdr3_nt: TGTGCCATCAGTGAGAGCGGGGGGGTAGATACGCAGTATTTT
clone_size: -; d_call: -; j_call: TRBJ1-1; v_call: TRBV2; cdr3_aa: CASSTLRGNTEAFF; cdr3_nt: TGTGCCAGCAGTACGCTTAGAGGGAACACTGAAGCTTTCTTT
clone_size: -; d_call: -; j_call: TRBJ1-2; v_call: TRBV5-6; cdr3_aa: CASSNGLMWGYTF; cdr3_nt: TGTGCCAGCAGCAACGGACTCATGTGGGGCTACACCTTC
clone_size: -; d_call: TRBD1; j_call: TRBJ2-5; v_call: TRBV18; cdr3_aa: CASSPGTAQETQYF; cdr3_nt: TGTGCCAGCTCACCCGGGACAGCCCAAGAGACCCAGTACTTC